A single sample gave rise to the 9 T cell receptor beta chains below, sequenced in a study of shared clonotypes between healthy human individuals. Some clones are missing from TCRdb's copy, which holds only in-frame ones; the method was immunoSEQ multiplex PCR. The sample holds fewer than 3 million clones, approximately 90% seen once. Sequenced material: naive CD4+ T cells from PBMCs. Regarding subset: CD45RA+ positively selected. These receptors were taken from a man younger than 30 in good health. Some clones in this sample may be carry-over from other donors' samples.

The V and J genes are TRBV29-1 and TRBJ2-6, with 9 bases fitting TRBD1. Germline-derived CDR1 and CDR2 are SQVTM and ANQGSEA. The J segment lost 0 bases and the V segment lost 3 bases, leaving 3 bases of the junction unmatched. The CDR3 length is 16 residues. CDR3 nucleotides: TGCAGCGTTGAGTGGGACAGGGACTCTGGGGCCAACGTCCTGACTTTC. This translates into CSVEWDRDSGANVLTF.

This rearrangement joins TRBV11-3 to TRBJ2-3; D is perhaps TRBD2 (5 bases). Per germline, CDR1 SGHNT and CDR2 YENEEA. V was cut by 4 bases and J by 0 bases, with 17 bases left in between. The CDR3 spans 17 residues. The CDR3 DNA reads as TGTGCCAGCAGCTCGACCGTCCCCCGGGGAAGCACAGATACGCAGTATTTT. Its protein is CASSSTVPRGSTDTQYF.

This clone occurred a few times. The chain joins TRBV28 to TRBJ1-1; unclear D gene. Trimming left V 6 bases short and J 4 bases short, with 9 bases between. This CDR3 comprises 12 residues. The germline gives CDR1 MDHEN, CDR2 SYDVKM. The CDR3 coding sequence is TGTGCCAGCAGCCGCAGGTCCACTGAAGCTTTCTTT. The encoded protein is CASSRRSTEAFF.

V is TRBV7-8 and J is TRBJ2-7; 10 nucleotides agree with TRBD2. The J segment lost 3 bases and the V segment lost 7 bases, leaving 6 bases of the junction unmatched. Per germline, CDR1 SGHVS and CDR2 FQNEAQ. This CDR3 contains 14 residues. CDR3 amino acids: CASTTSSGSYEQYF. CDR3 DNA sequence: TGTGCCAGCACCACTTCTAGCGGGAGCTACGAGCAGTACTTC.

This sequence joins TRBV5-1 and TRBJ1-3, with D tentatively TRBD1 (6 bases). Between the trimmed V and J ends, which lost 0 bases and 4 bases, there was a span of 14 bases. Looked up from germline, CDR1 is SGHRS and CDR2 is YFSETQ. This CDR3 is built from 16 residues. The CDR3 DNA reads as TGCGCCAGCAGCTTGGCGGGGGGCGCGGAAGGAAACACCATATATTTT. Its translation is CASSLAGGAEGNTIYF.

CDR3 in amino acids: CASSLAGKVNTQYF. CDR3 bases: TGTGCCAGCAGTTTAGCGGGGAAGGTGAATACGCAGTATTTT. The chain joins TRBV27 to TRBJ2-3; possibly TRBD2 for D (6 bases). The V end was cut by 2 bases, the J end by 7 bases, with 13 bases between. Germline CDR1 MNHEY, CDR2 SMNVEV (reference sequence). The CDR3 is made up of 14 amino acids.

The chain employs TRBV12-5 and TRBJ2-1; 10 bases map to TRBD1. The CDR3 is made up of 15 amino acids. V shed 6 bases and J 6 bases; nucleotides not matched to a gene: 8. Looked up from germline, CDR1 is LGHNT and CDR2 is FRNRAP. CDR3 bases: TGTGCTAGTGGCAGGACGGGACAGGGGATCAATGAGCAGTTCTTC. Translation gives CASGRTGQGINEQFF.

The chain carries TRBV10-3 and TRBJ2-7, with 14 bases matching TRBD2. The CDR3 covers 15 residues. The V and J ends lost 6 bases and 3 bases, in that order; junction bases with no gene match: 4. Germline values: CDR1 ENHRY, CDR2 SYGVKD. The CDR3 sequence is CAIRSGTSGSYEQYF. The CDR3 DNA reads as TGTGCCATCAGATCCGGGACTAGCGGGAGCTACGAGCAGTACTTC.

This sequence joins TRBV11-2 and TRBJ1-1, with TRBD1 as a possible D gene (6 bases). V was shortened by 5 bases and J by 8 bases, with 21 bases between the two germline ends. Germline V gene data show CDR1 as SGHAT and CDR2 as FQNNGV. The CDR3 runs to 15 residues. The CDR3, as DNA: TGTGCCAGCAGCACATTTGGGGGGCCAGAAGAAGAAGCTTTCTTT. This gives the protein CASSTFGGPEEEAFF.